These 7 T cell receptor beta chains were all obtained from the same sample, sequenced in a study of CD8+CD57+ T cells in acquired aplastic anemia. Profiles of TCR beta VDJ and CDR3 were generated from a genomic DNA template. TCRdb fed the reads into MiXCR, producing one record per CDR3 protein. In the table there are about 400,000 distinct CDR3 sequences, around 68% of which are singletons. Sequenced: sorted CD4+, CD8+, or CD8+CD57+ T cells (not recorded which) from PBMCs. These receptors all stem from a human donor in good health, serving as a control.

In the case of this clonotype: The junction does not match germline at one end; this may be a read error. The rearrangement uses TRBV19 and TRBJ2-7; perhaps TRBD2 as D (5 bases). Germline V gives CDR1 LNHDA, CDR2 SQIVND (reference sequence). The CDR3 spans 14 residues. The chain's CDR3 is CASSKTGNMDEQYF. CDR3 in DNA: TGTGCCAGCAGTAAGACGGGGAATATGGACGAGCAGTACTTC.

In the case of this clonotype: A junction boundary mismatches the germline segment, possibly from a read error. The V gene is TRBV7-2, the J gene TRBJ1-6, with a possible D match to TRBD1 (5 bases). Per germline, CDR1 SGHTA and CDR2 FQGNSA. The CDR3 contains 14 residues. The CDR3 reads CASSLGIRGSHLYF. CDR3 coding DNA: TGTGCCAGCAGCTTAGGAATCCGGGGGTCCCACCTCTACTTT.

This clonotype has more than one count but fewer than ten. The chain couples TRBV10-3 to TRBJ2-1; weak D call: TRBD1 (5 bases). V was clipped by 3 bases and J by 15 bases, with 9 bases between them. The CDR3 has 10 residues. Germline assignment: CDR1 ENHRY and CDR2 SYGVKD. This CDR3 reads CAISDRTPFF. The CDR3 DNA sequence: TGTGCCATCAGTGACAGGACACCGTTCTTC.

The J gene is TRBJ2-1, the V gene TRBV9; 9 positions agree with TRBD2. The CDR3 contains 15 residues. The junction had 7 bases not matched to a gene; V was cut back by 3 bases and J by 6 bases. Germline V gene lookup returns CDR1 SGDLS and CDR2 YYNGEE. The CDR3, as DNA: TGTGCCAGCAGCGCGAGACTAGCGGTCATCAATGAGCAGTTCTTC. It translates to CASSARLAVINEQFF.

The chain is built from TRBV7-2 and TRBJ1-5; TRBD1 aligns across 7 bases. Trimming at V came to 4 bases and at J to 13 bases, leaving 10 bases not matched to a gene. The germline V gene has CDR1 SGHTA and CDR2 FQGNSA. There are 13 residues in the CDR3. The CDR3 DNA follows: TGTGCCAGCAGCTCAGGGGGAAATCACCCTCAGCATTTT. Its protein product is CASSSGGNHPQHF.

About this clonotype itself: A read error may account for a junction end that differs from germline. J is TRBJ1-2 and V is TRBV12-3 or TRBV12-4; 9 bases fit TRBD1. The CDR3 sequence is 14 residues long. CDR3 protein: CPRSIQNRGHGYTF. CDR3 sequence (DNA): TGTCCCAGAAGTATACAGAACAGGGGGCATGGCTACACCTTC.

This chain uses TRBV2 with TRBJ1-4, with D uncertain. Germline CDR1 reads SNHLY; CDR2 reads FYNNEI. The CDR3 consists of 12 residues. V gave up 6 bases and J gave up 3 bases, with 5 bases separating them. CDR3 sequence reads: CASRVANEKLFF. CDR3 sequence (DNA): TGTGCCAGCAGGGTCGCTAATGAAAAACTGTTTTTT.